This is a list of T cell receptor beta chains from one sample in a study of CD8 T cells in ankylosing spondylitis. A single record per CDR3 protein comes from TCRdb applying MiXCR to the 5' RACE reads. The table has roughly 160,000 distinct CDR3 sequences, around a tenth seen once. Sequenced: blood, either unsorted or a sorted T cell fraction (not recorded which). These TCRs come from a female donor with ankylosing spondylitis or in good health (not recorded which). Both conserved end residues are part of each CDR3. The D gene is left open where the match is weak. Clone size, where shown, is once, few, many, or a class for clones that have expanded.

-	14	TRBV10-3	TRBJ2-7	-	CAISDEGQPDEQYF	TGTGCCATCAGTGATGAAGGGCAGCCGGACGAGCAGTACTTC
many	11	TRBV6-6	TRBJ2-7	-	CASSGGFEQYF	TGTGCCAGCAGTGGGGGGTTCGAGCAGTACTTC
-	14	TRBV6-1	TRBJ1-5	-	CASASGFGNQPQHF	TGTGCCAGCGCCTCGGGGTTCGGCAATCAGCCCCAGCATTTT
-	19	TRBV28	TRBJ2-3	TRBD2	CASSPPVWRSGVLGDTQYF	TGTGCCAGCAGTCCACCTGTTTGGAGAAGCGGGGTGTTGGGAGATACGCAGTATTTT
few	15	TRBV6-2/TRBV6-3	TRBJ2-7	TRBD2	CASSYSGTLSYEQYF	TGTGCCAGCAGTTACAGCGGGACCCTCTCCTACGAGCAGTACTTC
-	17	TRBV6-2/TRBV6-3	TRBJ1-1	-	CASSYSTMAPMNTEAFF	TGTGCCAGCAGTTACTCAACCATGGCCCCCATGAACACTGAAGCTTTCTTT
few	15	TRBV6-2/TRBV6-3	TRBJ2-1	TRBD2	CASRHLAGVYNEQFF	TGTGCCAGCAGACACCTAGCGGGCGTCTACAATGAGCAGTTCTTC
many	15	TRBV9	TRBJ1-6	TRBD1	CASSVTGSSNSPLHF	TGTGCCAGCAGCGTGACAGGGTCAAGTAATTCACCCCTCCACTTT
many	14	TRBV20-1	TRBJ2-1	-	CSASRDPGFGEQFF	TGCAGTGCTAGTAGGGACCCCGGCTTCGGTGAGCAGTTCTTC
-	11	TRBV6-6	TRBJ1-1	-	CASRSGGEAFF	TGTGCCAGCAGGAGCGGGGGTGAAGCTTTCTTT